This T cell receptor (beta chain) was retrieved from a study of T-cell reconstitution after alpha-beta-depleted transplantation in children. As it was prepared, the TCRbeta library received unique molecular identifiers. TCRdb independently ran MiXCR on the PCR reads; one entry per CDR3 protein. The data contain 500,000 to 600,000 distinct CDR3 sequences, approximately 20% of them singletons. This TCR came from a human donor who donated a stem cell graft to a child with acute lymphoblastic leukemia. Specimen: PBMCs from the stem cell graft donor, collected from the stem cell graft.

The CDR3 here is CSARVGGGANTGELFF. The DNA for the CDR3 is TGCAGTGCTCGGGTTGGGGGGGGAGCGAACACCGGGGAGCTGTTTTTT. This rearrangement joins TRBV20-1 to TRBJ2-2; 7 positions match TRBD2. CDR1 is DFQATT and CDR2 is SNEGSKA in the germline V gene (reference sequence). The CDR3 consists of 16 residues. J gave up 0 bases and V 5 bases, and 9 bases lay outside the gene matches.